This is a list of T cell receptor beta chains from one sample in a study of CD8 T cells in Susac syndrome. From the immunoSEQ multiplex PCR reads, TCRdb called clonotypes with MiXCR, one entry per CDR3 protein. The sample contains around 130,000 distinct CDR3 sequences, less than 95% of which appear only once. The sample comprised CD4+ T cells from PBMCs. These TCRs come from a human donor in good health. Each CDR3 is given with its conserved first and last residue. D genes are given only for firm matches.

j_call v_call d_call cdr3_aa cdr3_nt
TRBJ1-2 TRBV7-9 - CASSSSGTNYGYTF TGTGCCAGCAGCTCCAGTGGTACTAACTATGGCTACACCTTC
TRBJ2-7 TRBV5-6 - CASSLTVLHHPEQYF TGTGCCAGCAGCTTGACGGTACTCCACCACCCCGAGCAGTACTTC
TRBJ2-3 TRBV4-1 - CASSQAGERTTSTRQYF TGCGCCAGCAGCCAAGCCGGGGAGCGAACGACAAGTACGAGGCAGTATTTT
TRBJ1-2 TRBV5-1 - CASSFTGTEYGYTF TGCGCCAGCAGCTTTACGGGGACGGAATATGGCTACACCTTC
TRBJ1-2 TRBV14 - CASSQDYRGGGYGYTF TGTGCCAGCAGCCAAGATTATCGAGGGGGAGGCTATGGCTACACCTTC
TRBJ1-1 TRBV20-1 - CSATTGLTNTEAFF TGCAGTGCTACCACGGGACTTACGAACACTGAAGCTTTCTTT
TRBJ2-2 TRBV5-6 TRBD1 CASSLVGTGDTGELFF TGTGCCAGCAGCTTGGTGGGTACAGGGGACACCGGGGAGCTGTTTTTT
TRBJ2-1 TRBV29-1 TRBD1 CSVDRTGGNEQFF TGCAGCGTTGACAGGACAGGGGGCAATGAGCAGTTCTTC
TRBJ2-7 TRBV12-3/TRBV12-4 - CASSLHITSYEQYF TGTGCCAGCAGTTTACACATCACCTCCTACGAGCAGTACTTC
TRBJ1-2 TRBV7-9 TRBD1 CASSPLLPLSLTGKRYTF TGTGCCAGCAGCCCACTCTTACCCCTATCCTTGACAGGGAAGCGCTACACCTTC
TRBJ2-7 TRBV3-1 - CASSQEFPRGEQYF TGTGCCAGCAGCCAAGAGTTCCCCCGTGGCGAGCAGTACTTC